Below, 4 T cell receptor beta chains from the same sample are listed, as sequenced in a study of T cell responses to AZD1222 COVID-19 vaccine. Profiling relied on immunoSEQ multiplex PCR, and the TCRdb table lists in-frame clones only, not all of them. Among roughly 170,000 clones listed, 85% to 95% were seen once. Sequencing used peripheral blood, obtained 28 days after the second AZD1222 dose. The receptors originated from an adult who received the AZD1222 COVID-19 vaccine.

This chain uses TRBV6-5 with TRBJ1-5, with 7 bases that match TRBD1. Germline CDR1 reads MNHEY; CDR2 reads SVGAGI. V was pared by 7 bases and J by 0 bases, with 0 bases of the junction left unmatched. The CDR3 sequence is 13 residues long. In nucleotides, the CDR3 is TGTGCCAGCACAGGGGGTAGCAATCAGCCCCAGCATTTT. The encoded protein is CASTGGSNQPQHF.

CDR3 in amino acids: CASSSDRLSTDTQYF. CDR3 sequence (DNA): TGCGCCAGCAGCTCGGACAGGCTCAGCACAGATACGCAGTATTTT. The chain uses TRBV5-1 and TRBJ2-3, with 7 bases that match TRBD1. This CDR3 region has 15 residues. V gave up 3 bases and J gave up 0 bases; unmatched junction bases: 4. CDR1 is SGHRS, CDR2 YFSETQ, per germline.

The chain uses TRBV7-6 and TRBJ2-1; 7 nucleotides align to TRBD2. Germline values: CDR1 SGHVS, CDR2 FNYEAQ. The CDR3 consists of 15 residues. V shed 0 bases and J 7 bases; nucleotides not matched to a gene: 6. CDR3 DNA: TGTGCCAGCAGCTTAGCGGGAGGGCCTCGAAATGAGCAGTTCTTC. Protein: CASSLAGGPRNEQFF. The variable domain in full, completed from reference TRBV7-6 and TRBJ2-1, reads GAGVSQSPRYKVTKRGQDVALRCDPISGHVSLYWYRQALGQGPEFLTYFNYEAQQDKSGLPNDRFSAERPEGSISTLTIQRTEQRDSAMYRCASSLAGGPRNEQFFGPGTRLTVL.

This clone has a single count. This chain links TRBV6-2 or TRBV6-3 with TRBJ1-5; D is uncertain. V was shortened by 2 bases and J by 7 bases, with 9 bases between the two germline ends. Germline V gives CDR1 MNHEY, CDR2 SVGEGT. This CDR3 is built from 13 residues. The CDR3 loop reads CASSYSAGQPQHF. CDR3 DNA: TGTGCCAGCAGTTACAGTGCGGGGCAGCCCCAGCATTTT.